This T cell receptor beta chain was observed in a study of breast tumors, draining lymph nodes, adjacent tissues. Overall study results and limits: Compared with basal-like, luminal-like tumors shared significantly more repertoire with nontumor tissue. The data were judged consistent with most tumor T cells coming from lymph node and expanding in tumor.

TCRdb itself ran the multiplex PCR reads through MiXCR, one entry per CDR3 protein. There are some 200,000 distinct CDR3 sequences in the sample; approximately 30% occur only once, and about 4.3% lies in the top ten. Breast cancer patients provided tissue from their axillary draining lymph nodes. In this sample, this clonotype turned up many times. The antigen is unknown. The CDR3 is 14 amino acids. Trimming took 3 bases from V and 5 from J; bases not matched to a gene: 8. Germline lookup yields CDR1 DFQATT and CDR2 SNEGSKA (reference sequence). This TCR derives from a female donor with breast cancer. Some clones in this sample may be carry-over from other donors' samples. The material sequenced was axillary lymph node tissue. This sequence joins TRBV20-1 and TRBJ2-7, with 9 bases fitting TRBD2. CDR3 protein: CSASPSGTRDEQYF. The CDR3 bases are TGCAGTGCTAGTCCTAGCGGGACTCGCGACGAGCAGTACTTC.